The 15 T cell receptor beta chains given below trace back to one sample, sequenced in a study of blood T cell repertoires in COVID-19. Sequenced by immunoSEQ multiplex PCR; TCRdb stores in-frame clones only, minus some. The table shows tens of thousands of clones, with over 75% occurring only once. Sequencing was carried out using peripheral blood. The receptors here all came from a man aged 80 or over with acute or convalescent COVID-19.

The chain joins TRBV5-1 to TRBJ2-3; 12 positions match TRBD2. Germline trimming cut 6 bases from V and 4 bases from J; bases unmatched to any gene: 6. The length of the CDR3 is 15 residues. Per the germline V gene, CDR1 is SGHRS and CDR2 is YFSETQ. CDR3 sequence: CASTSGRALSDTQYF. The CDR3 DNA sequence: TGCGCCAGCACTAGCGGGAGGGCCTTGTCAGATACGCAGTATTTT.

This clone occurred once. The rearrangement uses TRBV5-1 and TRBJ1-6, with 9 positions matching TRBD1. The V and J ends lost 4 bases and 2 bases, in that order; junction bases with no gene match: 7. Germline V gives CDR1 SGHRS, CDR2 YFSETQ. This CDR3 contains 17 residues. CDR3 DNA: TGCGCCAGCAGCCCGGGACAGGGTAGAACCTATAATTCACCCCTCCACTTT. Residues: CASSPGQGRTYNSPLHF.

The chain employs TRBV29-1 and TRBJ2-1, with TRBD1 matching 7 bases. Per germline, CDR1 SQVTM and CDR2 ANQGSEA. The CDR3 is 12 amino acids. Trimming at V came to 1 base and at J to 7 bases, leaving 1 base not matched to a gene. CDR3 DNA: TGCAGCGTTGAAGTGACAGGGAATGAGCAGTTCTTC. It specifies CSVEVTGNEQFF.

This chain connects TRBV6-5 to TRBJ1-6; 10 bases agree with TRBD1. This CDR3 spans 13 amino acids. V gave up 8 bases and J gave up 8 bases; unmatched junction bases: 3. CDR1 MNHEY and CDR2 SVGAGI come from the germline V gene. The CDR3 DNA reads as TGTGCCAGCGACAGGGGGCGAGATTCACCCCTCCACTTT. This sequence encodes CASDRGRDSPLHF.

This clone showed up just a few times. The chain is built from TRBV9 and TRBJ1-2; the D gene is possibly TRBD1 (5 bases). This CDR3 comprises 12 residues. From germline, CDR1 is SGDLS and CDR2 YYNGEE. V was shortened by 0 bases and J by 7 bases, with 7 bases between the two germline ends. The CDR3 loop is CASSVVRGGYTF. The CDR3 coding sequence is TGTGCCAGCAGCGTAGTAAGGGGTGGCTACACCTTC.

V usage is TRBV20-1 and J usage is TRBJ1-3, with D hard to call. V was trimmed by 5 bases and J by 4 bases, leaving 3 bases between them. The CDR3 has 10 residues. Germline lookup yields CDR1 DFQATT and CDR2 SNEGSKA (reference sequence). CDR3 coding DNA: TGCAGTGCTCTAGGAAACACCATATATTTT. Its translation: CSALGNTIYF.

The rearrangement links TRBV7-2 to TRBJ2-7, with D possibly TRBD1 on 6 matching bases. V was clipped by 5 bases and J by 3 bases, with 17 bases between them. Germline assignment: CDR1 SGHTA and CDR2 FQGNSA. This CDR3 region has 15 residues. CDR3 region: CASSRQTGQNYEQYF. The CDR3, as DNA: TGTGCCAGCAGCAGGCAGACAGGCCAAAACTACGAGCAGTACTTC.

The rearrangement uses TRBV10-1 and TRBJ2-1; 10 bases fit TRBD2. V lost 0 bases and J lost 5; bases outside the gene matches: 4. This CDR3 contains 16 residues. Germline V gene sequence: CDR1 WNHNN, CDR2 SYGVQD (reference sequence). The CDR3 region has the DNA TGCGCCAGCAGTGAGTCTCCAGCGGGGGGGGACAATGAGCAGTTCTTC. Its translation: CASSESPAGGDNEQFF.

The V and J genes are TRBV29-1 and TRBJ1-5; tentatively, D is TRBD1 (6 bases). CDR1 is SQVTM, CDR2 ANQGSEA, per germline. The V and J ends lost 6 bases and 2 bases respectively, with 20 bases between them. The CDR3 has 16 residues. DNA for the CDR3: TGCAGCGTGGCAACAGGGCAGGGAATCGGCAATCAGCCCCAGCATTTT. It specifies CSVATGQGIGNQPQHF.

The chain combines TRBV9 with TRBJ2-1; TRBD1 is a possible D gene (5 bases). V shed 3 bases and J shed 2 bases, with 9 bases lying between them. Germline lookup yields CDR1 SGDLS and CDR2 YYNGEE. This CDR3 has 14 amino acids. CDR3 sequence reads: CASSAGFPYNEQFF. CDR3 DNA: TGTGCCAGCAGCGCAGGGTTTCCCTACAATGAGCAGTTCTTC.

This chain links TRBV4-2 with TRBJ2-7, with 14 bases matching TRBD2. From germline, CDR1 is LGHNA and CDR2 YNFKEQ. CDR3 size: 19 residues. V dropped 0 bases and J dropped 3; count of bases not matched to a gene: 10. The CDR3 reads CASSQDPTSGRARYYEQYF. DNA of the CDR3: TGTGCCAGCAGCCAAGATCCGACTAGCGGGAGGGCCCGGTACTACGAGCAGTACTTC.

The V gene is TRBV15, the J gene TRBJ1-5; D gene unclear. Per germline, CDR1 LNHNV and CDR2 YYDKDF (reference sequence). The V and J ends lost 5 bases and 2 bases respectively, with 13 bases between them. There are 15 residues in the CDR3. Here the CDR3 DNA reads TGTGCCACCAGCGGCGAAGGAGTGGGCAATCAGCCCCAGCATTTT. This codes for CATSGEGVGNQPQHF.

The chain has TRBV6-5 and TRBJ1-5; the D is unclear. This CDR3 spans 13 amino acids. The germline V gene has CDR1 MNHEY and CDR2 SVGAGI. With 0 bases removed from V and 7 bases from J, the gap between germline ends came to 7 bases. The CDR3 nucleotides read TGTGCCAGCAGTTACTCTCAGACACAGCCCCAGCATTTT. Protein product: CASSYSQTQPQHF.

This chain joins TRBV18 and TRBJ2-1; 7 bases map to TRBD2. This CDR3 is built from 17 residues. V gave up 6 bases and J gave up 6 bases; unmatched junction bases: 17. The V gene's germline CDR1 is KGHSH and CDR2 LQKENI. The CDR3 loop is CASSPAQALAKFNEQFF. The CDR3 DNA is TGTGCCAGCTCCCCCGCCCAGGCACTAGCGAAGTTCAATGAGCAGTTCTTC.

CDR3 DNA: TGTGCCAGCAGTCGGACCGGGACAATCTATGGCTACACCTTC. Its translation: CASSRTGTIYGYTF. The V gene is TRBV27, the J gene TRBJ1-2; a possible D gene is TRBD1 (6 bases). Germline V lookup: CDR1 MNHEY, CDR2 SMNVEV (reference sequence). The CDR3 has 14 residues. V lost 5 bases, J lost 4 bases, and 14 bases lay in between.